These 9 T cell receptor beta chains were sequenced from one sample in a study of shared clonotypes between healthy human individuals. The assay was immunoSEQ multiplex PCR, and TCRdb's table has in-frame clones only and misses some. Seen here are roughly 2 million clones, over 85% observed once, and the top ten hold about 1.1%. CD8 cells regarded as naive lacked CD45RO, were positively chosen for CCR7, and omitted terminally differentiated effector memory CD45RA+ cells. The sample taken for sequencing was naive CD8+ T cells sorted from blood. These TCRs come from a man aged 18 to 30 in good health.

This chain uses TRBV7-6 with TRBJ2-1; D not resolved. CDR1 and CDR2 from the germline V gene are SGHVS and FNYEAQ. Trimming stripped 5 bases from V and 6 bases from J, with 11 bases between. This CDR3 spans 13 amino acids. The CDR3 sequence: CASSRTIGNEQFF. CDR3 nucleotides: TGTGCCAGCAGCAGGACCATTGGCAATGAGCAGTTCTTC.

In the case of this clone: Other nucleotide sequences from this sample produce the same CDR3. The chain is built from TRBV13 and TRBJ2-4; no reliable D call. V lost 1 base to trimming and J lost 3 bases, with 4 bases between them. This CDR3 has 13 residues. The germline V gene has CDR1 PRHDT and CDR2 FYEKMQ (reference sequence). In nucleotides, the CDR3 is TGTGCCAGCAGCTTAGCCAGCAAAAACATTCAGTACTTC. Its protein is CASSLASKNIQYF. The complete variable domain, with remaining parts taken from reference TRBV13 and TRBJ2-4, reads AAGVIQSPRHLIKEKRETATLKCYPIPRHDTVYWYQQGPGQDPQFLISFYEKMQSDKGSIPDRFSAQQFSDYHSELNMSSLELGDSALYFCASSLASKNIQYFGAGTRLSVL.

The V and J genes are TRBV2 and TRBJ2-1; 10 bases are a match to TRBD2. The CDR3 is 17 residues long. The germline CDR1 and CDR2 sequences are SNHLY and FYNNEI. Trimming took 4 bases from V and 2 from J; bases not matched to a gene: 8. CDR3 DNA: TGTGCCAGCAGTGCCCCTAGCGGGGGCTCTCCCTACAATGAGCAGTTCTTC. This translates into CASSAPSGGSPYNEQFF.

Points on this clone: Sequence at one end of the junction differs from germline and may be a read error. The chain is built from TRBV27 and TRBJ2-7, with D hard to call. This CDR3 is built from 12 residues. Germline V gene data show CDR1 as MNHEY and CDR2 as SMNVEV (reference sequence). The CDR3 region is CASSPNSHEQYF. CDR3 bases: TGTGCCAGCAGTCCCAACTCCCACGAGCAGTACTTC.

The CDR3 DNA reads TGTGCCAGCAGTTTCGGCGGGGGGGCCGGAGATACGCAGTATTTT. Translated: CASSFGGGAGDTQYF. This sequence joins TRBV6-5 and TRBJ2-3; TRBD2 aligns across 9 bases. The length of the CDR3 is 15 residues. Losses at the gene ends were 4 bases for V and 5 bases for J; bases not matched to a gene: 7. Germline V gene lookup returns CDR1 MNHEY and CDR2 SVGAGI.

CDR3 nucleotide sequence: TGTGCCAGCAGCTTACCCATCCAAGAGACCCAGTACTTC. Its protein product is CASSLPIQETQYF. The chain links TRBV7-9 to TRBJ2-5; no firm D call. CDR1 and CDR2 (germline): SEHNR, FQNEAQ (reference sequence). The V gene lost 2 bases and the J gene lost 1 base, with 5 bases spanning the gap. The CDR3 contains 13 residues. Variable domain in full (rest from reference TRBV7-9 and TRBJ2-5): DTGVSQNPRHKITKRGQNVTFRCDPISEHNRLYWYRQTLGQGPEFLTYFQNEAQLEKSRLLSDRFSAERPKGSFSTLEIQRTEQGDSAMYLCASSLPIQETQYFGPGTRLLVL.

V gene TRBV15 combines with J gene TRBJ1-5; TRBD1 might be the D (6 bases). This CDR3 is built from 14 residues. The V gene lost 0 bases and the J gene lost 5 bases, with 8 bases spanning the gap. Per germline, CDR1 LNHNV and CDR2 YYDKDF (reference sequence). CDR3 in DNA: TGTGCCACCAGCAGAGATGACAGGTATCAGCCCCAGCATTTT. It encodes CATSRDDRYQPQHF.

As to this clone: This specimen includes other DNA sequences encoding the same CDR3. The CDR3 DNA reads TGCGCCAGCAGCCAAGGACAGGGGTACAATGAGCAGTTCTTC. As protein: CASSQGQGYNEQFF. This chain joins TRBV4-1 and TRBJ2-1; TRBD1 matches at 8 bases. Germline lookup yields CDR1 MGHRA and CDR2 YSYEKL. The CDR3 runs 14 residues. V was pared by 1 base and J by 4 bases, with 0 bases of the junction left unmatched.

The chain has TRBV2 and TRBJ2-3, with 9 bases lining up with TRBD2. The germline CDR1 and CDR2 sequences are SNHLY and FYNNEI. The trim removed 7 bases at V and 4 bases at J, leaving 12 bases unmatched. CDR3 length: 16 amino acids. CDR3 region: CASKPLAGEGPDTQYF. CDR3 coding DNA: TGTGCCAGCAAACCACTAGCGGGCGAGGGCCCAGATACGCAGTATTTT.